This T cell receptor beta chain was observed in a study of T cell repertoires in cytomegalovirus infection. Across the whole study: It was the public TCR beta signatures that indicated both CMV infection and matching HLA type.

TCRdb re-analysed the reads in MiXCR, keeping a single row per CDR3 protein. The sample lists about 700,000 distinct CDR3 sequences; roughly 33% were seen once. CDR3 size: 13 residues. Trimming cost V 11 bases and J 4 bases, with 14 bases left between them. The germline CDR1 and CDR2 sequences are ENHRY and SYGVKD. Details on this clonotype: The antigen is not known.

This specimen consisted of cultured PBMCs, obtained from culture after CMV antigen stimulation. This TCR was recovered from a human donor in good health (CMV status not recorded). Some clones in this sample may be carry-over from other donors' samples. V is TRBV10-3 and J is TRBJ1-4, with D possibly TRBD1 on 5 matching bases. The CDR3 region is CAGSRDLNEKLFF. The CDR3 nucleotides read TGTGCCGGCTCACGGGACCTTAATGAAAAACTGTTTTTT.